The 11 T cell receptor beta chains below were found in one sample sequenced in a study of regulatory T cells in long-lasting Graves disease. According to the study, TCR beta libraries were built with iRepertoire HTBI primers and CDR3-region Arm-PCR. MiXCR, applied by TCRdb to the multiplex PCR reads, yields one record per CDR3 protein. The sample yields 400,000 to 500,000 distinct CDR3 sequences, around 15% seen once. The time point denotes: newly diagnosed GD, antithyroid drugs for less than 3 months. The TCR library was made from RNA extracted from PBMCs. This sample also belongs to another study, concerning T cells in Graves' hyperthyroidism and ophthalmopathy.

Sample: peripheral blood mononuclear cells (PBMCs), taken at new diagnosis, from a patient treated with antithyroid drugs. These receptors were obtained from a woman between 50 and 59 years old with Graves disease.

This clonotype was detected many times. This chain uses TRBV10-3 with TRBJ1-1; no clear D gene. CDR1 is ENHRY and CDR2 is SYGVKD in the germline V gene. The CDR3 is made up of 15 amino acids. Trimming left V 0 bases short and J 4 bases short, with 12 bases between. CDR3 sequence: CAISESRFGGTEAFF. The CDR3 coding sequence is TGTGCCATCAGTGAGTCTCGCTTCGGCGGCACTGAAGCTTTCTTT.

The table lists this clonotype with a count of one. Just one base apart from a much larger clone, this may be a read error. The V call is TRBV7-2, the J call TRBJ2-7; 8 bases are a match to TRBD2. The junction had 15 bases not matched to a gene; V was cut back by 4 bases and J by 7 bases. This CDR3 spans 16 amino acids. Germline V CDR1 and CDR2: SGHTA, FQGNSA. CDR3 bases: TGTGCCAGCAGCTCGCAGCGGGAGAGCTCCTACAATGAGCAGTACTTC. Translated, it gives CASSSQRESSYNEQYF.

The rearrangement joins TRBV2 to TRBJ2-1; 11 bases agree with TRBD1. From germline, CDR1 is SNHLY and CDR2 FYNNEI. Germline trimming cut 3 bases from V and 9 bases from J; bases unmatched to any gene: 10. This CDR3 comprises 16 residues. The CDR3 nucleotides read TGTGCCAGCAGTGACGCCGGGACAGGGGGATTCGGTGAGCAGTTCTTC. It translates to CASSDAGTGGFGEQFF.

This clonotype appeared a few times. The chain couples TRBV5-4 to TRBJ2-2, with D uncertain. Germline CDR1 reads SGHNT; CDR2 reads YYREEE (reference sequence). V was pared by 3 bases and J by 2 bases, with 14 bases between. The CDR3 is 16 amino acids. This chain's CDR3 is CASSSGMGFNTGELFF. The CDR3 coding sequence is TGTGCCAGCAGCTCAGGAATGGGATTTAACACCGGGGAGCTGTTTTTT.

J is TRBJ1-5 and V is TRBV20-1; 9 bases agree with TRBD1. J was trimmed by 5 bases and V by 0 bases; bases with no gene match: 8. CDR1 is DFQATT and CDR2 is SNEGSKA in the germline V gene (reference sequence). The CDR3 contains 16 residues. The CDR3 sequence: CSARDLGQGIYQPQHF. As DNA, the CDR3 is TGCAGTGCTAGAGACCTGGGACAGGGTATCTATCAGCCCCAGCATTTT.

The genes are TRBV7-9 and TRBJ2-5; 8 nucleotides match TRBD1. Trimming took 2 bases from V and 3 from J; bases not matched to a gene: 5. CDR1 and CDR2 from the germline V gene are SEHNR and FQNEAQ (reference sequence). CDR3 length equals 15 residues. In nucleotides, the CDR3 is TGTGCCAGCAGCTTAATCGGACAGGGAGAAGAGACCCAGTACTTC. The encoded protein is CASSLIGQGEETQYF.

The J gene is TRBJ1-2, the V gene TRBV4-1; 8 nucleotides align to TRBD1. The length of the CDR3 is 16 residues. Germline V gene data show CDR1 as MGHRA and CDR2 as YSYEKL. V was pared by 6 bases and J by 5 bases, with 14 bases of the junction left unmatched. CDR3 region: CASSSGTGGFLYGYTF. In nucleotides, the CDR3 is TGCGCCAGCAGTTCCGGGACAGGTGGCTTCTTGTATGGCTACACCTTC.

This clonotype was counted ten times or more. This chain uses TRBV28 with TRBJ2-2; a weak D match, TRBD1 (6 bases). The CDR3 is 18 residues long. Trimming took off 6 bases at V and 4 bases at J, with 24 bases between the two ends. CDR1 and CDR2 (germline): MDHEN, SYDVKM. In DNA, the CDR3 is TGTGCCAGCAGCCGATGGGGACACAGGGAATCGGGCACCGGGGAGCTGTTTTTT. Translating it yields CASSRWGHRESGTGELFF. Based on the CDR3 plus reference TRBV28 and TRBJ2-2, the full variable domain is DVKVTQSSRYLVKRTGEKVFLECVQDMDHENMFWYRQDPGLGLRLIYFSYDVKMKEKGDIPEGYSVSREKKERFSLILESASTNQTSMYLCASSRWGHRESGTGELFFGEGSRLTVL.

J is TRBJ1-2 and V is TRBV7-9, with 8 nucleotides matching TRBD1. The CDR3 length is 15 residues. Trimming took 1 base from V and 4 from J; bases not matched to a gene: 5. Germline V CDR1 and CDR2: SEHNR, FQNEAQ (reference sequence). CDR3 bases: TGTGCCAGCAGCTTAGATCTTGGGACAGGCTATGGCTACACCTTC. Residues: CASSLDLGTGYGYTF.

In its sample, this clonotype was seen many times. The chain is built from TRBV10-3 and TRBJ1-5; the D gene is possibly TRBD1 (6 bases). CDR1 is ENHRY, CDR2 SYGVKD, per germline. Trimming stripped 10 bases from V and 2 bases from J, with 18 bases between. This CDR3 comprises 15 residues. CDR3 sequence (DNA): TGTGCCACCCGAGGCGCAGGGGAAGGCAATCAGCCCCAGCATTTT. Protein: CATRGAGEGNQPQHF.

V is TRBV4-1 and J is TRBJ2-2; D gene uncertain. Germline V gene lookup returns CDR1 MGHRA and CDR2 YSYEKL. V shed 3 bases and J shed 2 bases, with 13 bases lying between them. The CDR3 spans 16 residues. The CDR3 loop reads CASSHPRHANTGELFF. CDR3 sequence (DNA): TGCGCCAGCAGCCACCCCCGGCATGCTAACACCGGGGAGCTGTTTTTT.